These 15 T cell receptor beta chains were sequenced from one sample in a study of blood T cell repertoires in COVID-19. Sequenced by immunoSEQ multiplex PCR; TCRdb stores in-frame clones only, minus some. The sample holds approximately 170,000 clones, 75% to 85% seen once. The sample consisted of PBMCs or T cells enriched from blood (not recorded which). Receptor source: a man in his forties or fifties who had recovered from COVID-19.

The chain has TRBV7-8 and TRBJ2-1; a weak D match, TRBD2 (6 bases). Trimming cost V 6 bases and J 7 bases, with 10 bases left between them. The CDR3 is 12 amino acids. Looked up from germline, CDR1 is SGHVS and CDR2 is FQNEAQ. The CDR3 DNA follows: TGTGCCAGCAGGGATAGCGGAAATGAGCAGTTCTTC. Protein product: CASRDSGNEQFF.

The chain joins TRBV24-1 to TRBJ1-2; D is ambiguous. V was shortened by 4 bases and J by 4 bases, with 6 bases between the two germline ends. The germline V gene encodes CDR1 KGHDR and CDR2 SFDVKD. The CDR3 contains 12 residues. CDR3 coding DNA: TGTGCCACCAGTGAAGCGGCCTATGGCTACACCTTC. Encoded protein: CATSEAAYGYTF.

The J gene is TRBJ1-1, the V gene TRBV7-8, with TRBD1 identical over 12 bases. Losses at the gene ends were 2 bases for V and 5 bases for J; bases not matched to a gene: 9. CDR1 and CDR2 from the germline V gene are SGHVS and FQNEAQ. The CDR3 length is 17 residues. The CDR3 nucleotides are TGTGCCAGCAGCTTAACAGGGACAGGGGGCCGGGGAACTGAAGCTTTCTTT. Amino acid sequence: CASSLTGTGGRGTEAFF.

DNA of the CDR3: TGTGCCAGCTCAGGGGGCCTTAACTATGGCTACACCTTC. It encodes CASSGGLNYGYTF. The rearrangement links TRBV6-1 to TRBJ1-2; 8 positions match TRBD1. CDR1 is MNHNS and CDR2 is SASEGT in the germline V gene. The CDR3 has 13 residues. Losses at the gene ends were 8 bases for V and 1 base for J; bases not matched to a gene: 3.

V is TRBV11-3 and J is TRBJ1-1, with D uncertain. CDR3 length: 13 amino acids. The germline V and J ends were trimmed by 1 base and 1 base, with 4 bases remaining between them. Germline CDR1 and CDR2: SGHNT and YENEEA. The CDR3 DNA follows: TGTGCCAGCAGCTTAGTCGGGAACACTGAAGCTTTCTTT. Protein: CASSLVGNTEAFF.

The rearrangement joins TRBV29-1 to TRBJ2-3; D not certain. The CDR3 contains 10 residues. The germline V and J ends were trimmed by 6 bases and 3 bases, with 4 bases remaining between them. In germline, CDR1 is SQVTM, CDR2 ANQGSEA. The CDR3 DNA reads TGCAGCGTCAGGACAGATACGCAGTATTTT. Translated: CSVRTDTQYF.

The chain combines TRBV19 with TRBJ1-5, with 11 bases identical to TRBD1. The germline CDR1 and CDR2 sequences are LNHDA and SQIVND (reference sequence). With V trimmed by 2 bases and J by 3 bases, 3 bases remained unmatched. This CDR3 is built from 16 residues. CDR3 in DNA: TGTGCCAGTAGTATACGGACAGGGGGCTACAATCAGCCCCAGCATTTT. It specifies CASSIRTGGYNQPQHF.

In its sample, this clone was seen a few times. Other DNA sequences in this specimen translate into the identical CDR3. The chain links TRBV5-1 to TRBJ2-2, with 7 bases aligning to TRBD2. Germline CDR1 SGHRS, CDR2 YFSETQ. This CDR3 region has 15 residues. Trimming took 2 bases from V and 4 from J; bases not matched to a gene: 5. The CDR3 region is CASSFSGRGTGELFF. The CDR3 DNA reads as TGCGCCAGCAGCTTTTCGGGGAGGGGCACCGGGGAGCTGTTTTTT. Using reference TRBV5-1 and TRBJ2-2 for the parts outside the CDR3, the full variable domain is KAGVTQTPRYLIKTRGQQVTLSCSPISGHRSVSWYQQTPGQGLQFLFEYFSETQRNKGNFPGRFSGRQFSNSRSEMNVSTLELGDSALYLCASSFSGRGTGELFFGEGSRLTVL.

The chain is built from TRBV3-1 (or the pseudogene TRBV3-2) and TRBJ2-5; 8 bases are a match to TRBD2. The CDR3 extends over 14 amino acids. CDR1 and CDR2 from the germline V gene are LGHDT and YNNKEL (reference sequence). V trimming: 1 base; J trimming: 7 bases; junction bases outside the gene matches: 5. The CDR3 protein is CASSQAARGGTQYF. DNA of the CDR3: TGTGCCAGCAGCCAAGCTGCTCGGGGGGGGACCCAGTACTTC.

The chain recombines TRBV10-3 with TRBJ1-1; D is possibly TRBD1 (5 bases). Germline V gene data show CDR1 as ENHRY and CDR2 as SYGVKD. V was clipped by 8 bases and J by 0 bases, with 13 bases between them. The CDR3 contains 14 residues. The CDR3 sequence is CAIGGVGMNTEAFF. CDR3 bases: TGTGCCATCGGAGGGGTGGGAATGAACACTGAAGCTTTCTTT.

This clone was seen a few times. The chain joins TRBV30 to TRBJ1-1; D unclear. CDR3 size: 12 residues. Germline CDR1 GTSNPN, CDR2 SVGIG (reference sequence). The germline V and J ends were trimmed by 2 bases and 6 bases, with 10 bases remaining between them. In DNA form, the CDR3 reads TGTGCCTGGAGTACTGGTGTAGCTGAAGCTTTCTTT. This gives the protein CAWSTGVAEAFF.

This clone was found many times. CDR3 sequence: CASSADRGDYGYTF. The CDR3 DNA is TGTGCCAGCAGCGCCGACAGGGGTGACTATGGCTACACCTTC. The chain recombines TRBV9 with TRBJ1-2, with 8 bases that match TRBD1. This CDR3 region has 14 residues. V trimming: 3 bases; J trimming: 3 bases; junction bases outside the gene matches: 4. CDR1 is SGDLS, CDR2 YYNGEE, per germline.

The chain couples TRBV2 to TRBJ2-5; 10 bases map to TRBD2. The CDR3 spans 16 residues. CDR1 and CDR2 (germline): SNHLY, FYNNEI. V was pared by 3 bases and J by 2 bases, with 6 bases of the junction left unmatched. The CDR3 reads CASSEALAGGQETQYF. The CDR3 region has the DNA TGTGCCAGCAGTGAGGCCTTAGCGGGGGGACAAGAGACCCAGTACTTC. The full variable domain, in which reference TRBV2 and TRBJ2-5 provide the parts outside the CDR3, is EPEVTQTPSHQVTQMGQEVILRCVPISNHLYFYWYRQILGQKVEFLVSFYNNEISEKSEIFDDQFSVERPDGSNFTLKIRSTKLEDSAMYFCASSEALAGGQETQYFGPGTRLLVL.

This clone is a singleton in its sample. The chain carries TRBV4-1 and TRBJ1-5; D may be TRBD1 (5 bases). Trimming cost V 1 base and J 0 bases, with 7 bases left between them. The CDR3 runs to 15 residues. CDR1 and CDR2 from the germline V gene are MGHRA and YSYEKL. The CDR3 nucleotides are TGCGCCAGCAGCCAAGGACAGTTTAGCAATCAGCCCCAGCATTTT. Residues: CASSQGQFSNQPQHF.

The V gene is TRBV5-6, the J gene TRBJ2-7; TRBD1 might be the D (6 bases). This CDR3 spans 13 amino acids. Germline assignment: CDR1 SGHDT and CDR2 YYEEEE. Deletions cut 1 base from V and 6 bases from J, with 11 bases between. CDR3 sequence reads: CASSLTGPGEQYF. In nucleotides, the CDR3 is TGTGCCAGCAGCTTGACAGGGCCGGGCGAGCAGTACTTC. Supplemented by reference TRBV5-6 and TRBJ2-7, the full variable domain reads DAGVTQSPTHLIKTRGQQVTLRCSPKSGHDTVSWYQQALGQGPQFIFQYYEEEERQRGNFPDRFSGHQFPNYSSELNVNALLLGDSALYLCASSLTGPGEQYFGPGTRLTVT.